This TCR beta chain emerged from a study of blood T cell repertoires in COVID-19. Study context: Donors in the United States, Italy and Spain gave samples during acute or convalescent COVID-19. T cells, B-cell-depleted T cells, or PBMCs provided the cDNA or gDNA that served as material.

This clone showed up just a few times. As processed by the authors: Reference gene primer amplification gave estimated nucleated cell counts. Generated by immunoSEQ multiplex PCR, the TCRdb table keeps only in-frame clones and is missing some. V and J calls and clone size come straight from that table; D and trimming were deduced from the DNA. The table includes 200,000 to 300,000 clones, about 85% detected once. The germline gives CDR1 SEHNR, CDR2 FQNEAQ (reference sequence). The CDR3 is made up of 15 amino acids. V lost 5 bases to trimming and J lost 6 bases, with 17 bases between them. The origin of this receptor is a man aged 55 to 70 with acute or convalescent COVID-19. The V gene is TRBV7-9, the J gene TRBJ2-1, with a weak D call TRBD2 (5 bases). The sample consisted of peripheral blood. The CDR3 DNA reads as TGTGCCAGCAGCCCCAGAGAGCGGCACACCAATGAGCAGTTCTTC. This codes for CASSPRERHTNEQFF.